The clone carrying this TCR beta chain was seen a handful of times. This sample is drawn from a study of T-cell reconstitution after alpha-beta-depleted transplantation in children. For TCRbeta, the library was prepared with unique molecular identifiers. TCRdb used MiXCR to reprocess the PCR reads, holding one entry per CDR3 protein. The sample carries 490,000 or so distinct CDR3 sequences, approximately 10% recorded once. Trimming removed 3 bases at V and 0 bases at J, with 12 bases between. The CDR3 sequence is 14 residues long. Germline CDR1 reads DFQATT; CDR2 reads SNEGSKA (reference sequence). This chain uses TRBV20-1 with TRBJ2-7; D not certain. Sequencing was performed on PBMCs, taken before TCRalphabeta/CD19-depleted stem cell transplant. The clonotype originates from a child between 2 and 9 years old with inherited bone marrow failure, due to receive a stem cell transplant. CDR3 bases: TGCAGTGCTAGTATGGCGATTAGCTCCTACGAGCAGTACTTC. This gives the protein CSASMAISSYEQYF.